This T cell receptor beta chain was profiled in a study of PD-L1 blockade in urothelial cancer. About the research overall: Patients commenced intravenous atezolizumab, 1,200 mg every 3 weeks, around 2014. Investigators checked blood 3 weeks (second dose) and 6 weeks after treatment start.

The templates were synthetic TCR analogs, and they were spiked into each PCR. Method: immunoSEQ multiplex PCR; TCRdb's copy keeps in-frame clones and lacks some. The sample holds roughly 54,000 clones, 87% seen once. Time point described: pretreatment peripheral blood. Overall study findings and caveats: By 3 weeks, tumor-associated blood clones had expanded more in durable-benefit patients.

Comment on this clone: Its antigen is undetermined.

The CDR3 sequence is 13 residues long. The V end lost 5 bases, the J end lost 6 bases, and 12 bases lay between the germline ends. CDR1 SGHTA and CDR2 FQGTGA come from the germline V gene. The clonotype originates from a woman between 55 and 75 years old with urothelial cancer. The rearrangement joins TRBV7-3 to TRBJ2-3, with D hard to call. This specimen consisted of PBMCs, obtained around atezolizumab (anti-PD-L1) treatment. The CDR3 loop reads CASSQNPRDTQYF. The DNA of the CDR3 is TGTGCCAGCAGCCAGAACCCCAGGGATACGCAGTATTTT.